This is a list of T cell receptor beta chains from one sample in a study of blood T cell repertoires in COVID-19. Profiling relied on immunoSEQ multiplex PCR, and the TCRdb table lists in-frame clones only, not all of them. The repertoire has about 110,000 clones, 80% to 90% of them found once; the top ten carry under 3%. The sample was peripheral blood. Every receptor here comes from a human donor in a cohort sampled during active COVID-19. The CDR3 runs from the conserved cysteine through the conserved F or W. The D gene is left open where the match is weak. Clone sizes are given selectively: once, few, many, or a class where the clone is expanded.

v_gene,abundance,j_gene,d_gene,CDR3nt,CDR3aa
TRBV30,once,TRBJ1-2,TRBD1,TGTGCCTGGAGTGAACAGGGGGTCTATGGCTACACCTTC,CAWSEQGVYGYTF
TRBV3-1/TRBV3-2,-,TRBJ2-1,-,TGTGCCAGCAGCCGAGACCCGGGCGGGCACAATGAGCAGTTCTTC,CASSRDPGGHNEQFF
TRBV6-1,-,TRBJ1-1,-,TGTGCCAGCAGTGAGGGGCCCCGGGAGGCTTTCTTT,CASSEGPREAFF
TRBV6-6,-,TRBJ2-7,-,TGTGCCAGCATGGGCAGGGCCTACGAGCAGTACTTC,CASMGRAYEQYF
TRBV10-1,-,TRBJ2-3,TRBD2,TGCGCCAGCAGTTTGACTAGCGGGAGCCCAGATACGCAGTATTTT,CASSLTSGSPDTQYF
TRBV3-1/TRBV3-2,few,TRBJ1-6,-,TGTGCCAGCAGCCAAATCCTACCGGGTCTCTATAATTCACCCCTCCACTTT,CASSQILPGLYNSPLHF
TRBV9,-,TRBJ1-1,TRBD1,TGTGCCAGCAGCGTAAACAGGGGGATGGACACTGAAGCTTTCTTT,CASSVNRGMDTEAFF
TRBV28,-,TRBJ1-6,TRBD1,TGTGCCAGCAGTTGGACAGGGGATAATTCACCCCTCCACTTT,CASSWTGDNSPLHF
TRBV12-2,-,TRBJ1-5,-,TGTGCAAGTCGCTTAACAGGGCCATTCAATAGCAATCAGCCCCAGCATTTT,CASRLTGPFNSNQPQHF
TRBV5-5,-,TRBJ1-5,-,TGTGCCAGCAGCCAGGCCGTGACTAGCAATCAGCCCCAGCATTTT,CASSQAVTSNQPQHF
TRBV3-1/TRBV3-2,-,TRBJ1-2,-,TGTGCCAGCAGCCCCGGACAGAGAAACTATGGCTACACCTTC,CASSPGQRNYGYTF
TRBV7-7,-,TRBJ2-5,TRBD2,TGTGCTAGCAGCCAAAGCGGGGGGACTCAAGAGACCCAGTACTTC,CASSQSGGTQETQYF
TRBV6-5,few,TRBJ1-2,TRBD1,TGTGCCAGCAGTTACGGGGGACAGGATCACACCTTC,CASSYGGQDHTF
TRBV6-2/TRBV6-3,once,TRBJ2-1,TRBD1,TGTGCCAGCAGTAGAACAGGGGGCCGGTCCTACAATGAGCAGTTCTTC,CASSRTGGRSYNEQFF
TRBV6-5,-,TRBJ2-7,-,TGTGCCAGCAACGACCCAGGGGACGAGCAGTACTTC,CASNDPGDEQYF
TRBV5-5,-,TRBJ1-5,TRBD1,TGTGCCAGCAGCTATCAGGGGGTAGGGCTTGTCAATCAGCCCCAGCATTTT,CASSYQGVGLVNQPQHF
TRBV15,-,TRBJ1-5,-,TGTGCCACCAGCAGAGATGCTCGGTCTAATCAGCCCCAGCATTTT,CATSRDARSNQPQHF
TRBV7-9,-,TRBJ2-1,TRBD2,TGTGCCAGCAGCCGACTAGCGGGAGGTAATATTGAGCAGTTCTTC,CASSRLAGGNIEQFF
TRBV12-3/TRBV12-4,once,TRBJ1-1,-,TGTGCCAGCACCCCCGGGAGGCCCCTGGGGGCTTTCTTT,CASTPGRPLGAFF
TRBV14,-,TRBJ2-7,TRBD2,TGTGCCAGCAGCCAAGAGGCGGCTAGCGGGAACTACGAGCAGTACTTC,CASSQEAASGNYEQYF
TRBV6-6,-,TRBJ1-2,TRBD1,TGTGCCAGCACGACTCTAGAGGACAGGGGGCTTGGCTACACCTTC,CASTTLEDRGLGYTF
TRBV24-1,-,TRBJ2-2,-,TGTGCCACCAGTGATCGAGCCGGGGAGCTGTTTTTT,CATSDRAGELFF
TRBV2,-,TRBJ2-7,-,TGTGCCAGTACCTCACAGGAGACCTACGAGCAGTACTTC,CASTSQETYEQYF
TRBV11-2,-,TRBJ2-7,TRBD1,TGTGCCAGCAGCTATTCGACAGGGATATACGAGCAGTACTTC,CASSYSTGIYEQYF
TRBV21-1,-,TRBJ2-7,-,TGTGCCAGCAGCATAGCGAAGAAGGAAGCGGGAGGGGGAGAGCAGTACTTC,CASSIAKKEAGGGEQYF
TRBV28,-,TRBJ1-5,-,TGTGCCAGCAGTTTATATGGGGCAGGTGCCAATCAGCCCCAGCATTTT,CASSLYGAGANQPQHF